What follows are 32 T cell receptor beta chains derived from one specimen sequenced in a study of T cell changes during pregnancy in multiple sclerosis. The table came from immunoSEQ multiplex PCR; TCRdb's copy has only in-frame clones and leaves some out. The sample lists 20,000 to 25,000 clones, around 81% occurring once. Here the sequenced sample was CD8+ T cells from peripheral blood mononuclear cells, taken in the first trimester of pregnancy. The receptors shown here come from a female donor in good health, enrolled as a control in a pregnancy study.

The J gene is TRBJ2-7, the V gene TRBV14; weak D call: TRBD1 (6 bases). The ends were cut back, 4 bases at V and 3 bases at J, with 10 bases in the middle. Germline V lookup: CDR1 SGHDN, CDR2 FVKESK. This CDR3 contains 13 residues. In DNA, the CDR3 is TGTGCCAGCAGCCCAACAGGGCGCTACGAGCAGTACTTC. This codes for CASSPTGRYEQYF. Full variable domain (remainder filled in from reference TRBV14 and TRBJ2-7): EAGVTQFPSHSVIEKGQTVTLRCDPISGHDNLYWYRRVMGKEIKFLLHFVKESKQDESGMPNNRFLAERTGGTYSTLKVQPAELEDSGVYFCASSPTGRYEQYFGPGTRLTVT.

The rearrangement uses TRBV6-5 and TRBJ1-2; D not certain. V lost 8 bases to trimming and J lost 1 base, with 5 bases between them. This CDR3 is 11 amino acids long. The germline V gene has CDR1 MNHEY and CDR2 SVGAGI. Here the CDR3 DNA reads TGTGCCAGCCAAAATAACTATGGCTACACCTTC. Translated, it gives CASQNNYGYTF.

The genes are TRBV27 and TRBJ2-3; TRBD2 agrees at 8 bases. This CDR3 has 16 amino acids. The junction had 10 bases not matched to a gene; V was cut back by 5 bases and J by 3 bases. Germline V CDR1 and CDR2: MNHEY, SMNVEV (reference sequence). CDR3 bases: TGTGCCAGCAGTCCATCAGCGGGAGAGAGGACAGATACGCAGTATTTT. It translates to CASSPSAGERTDTQYF.

This clone was observed many times. This chain links TRBV5-6 with TRBJ1-1, with D unclear. The germline V gene has CDR1 SGHDT and CDR2 YYEEEE. Trimming took off 4 bases at V and 4 bases at J, with 11 bases between the two ends. The CDR3 extends over 13 amino acids. CDR3 residues: CASSTDTATEAFF. The CDR3 DNA reads TGTGCCAGCAGCACTGACACGGCCACTGAAGCTTTCTTT.

The chain carries TRBV27 and TRBJ2-1, with 7 bases aligning to TRBD2. With 2 bases clipped from V and 7 bases from J, the junction kept 11 bases outside the gene matches. Germline V gene data show CDR1 as MNHEY and CDR2 as SMNVEV (reference sequence). The CDR3 has 16 amino acids. The CDR3 region has the DNA TGTGCCAGCAGTTTAACGCGCCCTAGCGGCAAAAATGAGCAGTTCTTC. Its translation is CASSLTRPSGKNEQFF.

The chain employs TRBV7-9 and TRBJ2-7, with no clear D. This CDR3 has 13 amino acids. V lost 5 bases and J 5 bases, leaving 13 bases between the germline ends. The germline V gene has CDR1 SEHNR and CDR2 FQNEAQ (reference sequence). CDR3 loop: CASSPPTKDEQYF. The CDR3 DNA reads TGTGCCAGCAGCCCCCCTACCAAAGACGAGCAGTACTTC. Based on the CDR3 plus reference TRBV7-9 and TRBJ2-7, the full variable domain is DTGVSQNPRHKITKRGQNVTFRCDPISEHNRLYWYRQTLGQGPEFLTYFQNEAQLEKSRLLSDRFSAERPKGSFSTLEIQRTEQGDSAMYLCASSPPTKDEQYFGPGTRLTVT.

This clone was picked up a small number of times. The V gene is TRBV4-2, the J gene TRBJ2-1; 13 nucleotides line up with TRBD2. Germline CDR1 LGHNA, CDR2 YNFKEQ. Trimming at V came to 0 bases and at J to 8 bases, leaving 4 bases not matched to a gene. This CDR3 spans 16 amino acids. Here the CDR3 reads CASSQETSGGVDEQFF. Written as DNA, the CDR3 is TGTGCCAGCAGCCAAGAAACTAGCGGGGGGGTGGATGAGCAGTTCTTC.

This rearrangement joins TRBV6-1 to TRBJ1-4; no clear D. This CDR3 region has 14 residues. The V end lost 7 bases, the J end lost 7 bases, and 16 bases lay between the germline ends. CDR1 MNHNS and CDR2 SASEGT come from the germline V gene. CDR3 loop: CASTPREEFEKLFF. DNA for the CDR3: TGTGCCAGCACCCCCCGGGAGGAATTTGAAAAACTGTTTTTT.

This sequence joins TRBV9 and TRBJ2-7; 8 bases match TRBD1. CDR1 is SGDLS and CDR2 is YYNGEE in the germline V gene. V lost 0 bases, J lost 4 bases, and 6 bases stayed unmatched. The CDR3 is 15 residues long. This CDR3 is CASSVGDRRTYEQYF. For the CDR3, the DNA is TGTGCCAGCAGCGTAGGGGACAGGAGGACTTACGAGCAGTACTTC. Complete variable domain (other parts from reference TRBV9 and TRBJ2-7): DSGVTQTPKHLITATGQRVTLRCSPRSGDLSVYWYQQSLDQGLQFLIQYYNGEERAKGNILERFSAQQFPDLHSELNLSSLELGDSALYFCASSVGDRRTYEQYFGPGTRLTVT.

J is TRBJ2-1 and V is TRBV5-6; the match to TRBD2 covers 10 bases. This CDR3 contains 15 residues. The germline V gene encodes CDR1 SGHDT and CDR2 YYEEEE. Unmatched junction bases numbered 4, after V lost 0 bases and J lost 7 bases. CDR3 nucleotides: TGTGCCAGCAGCTTGGCTCCGACTAGCGGGAATGAGCAGTTCTTC. It is translated as CASSLAPTSGNEQFF. Combining the CDR3 with reference TRBV5-6 and TRBJ2-1 gives the whole variable domain DAGVTQSPTHLIKTRGQQVTLRCSPKSGHDTVSWYQQALGQGPQFIFQYYEEEERQRGNFPDRFSGHQFPNYSSELNVNALLLGDSALYLCASSLAPTSGNEQFFGPGTRLTVL.

The chain employs TRBV6-5 and TRBJ1-2; TRBD1 is a possible D gene (5 bases). In germline, CDR1 is MNHEY, CDR2 SVGAGI. V lost 2 bases and J 2 bases, leaving 9 bases between the germline ends. The CDR3 runs to 14 residues. The CDR3 DNA reads as TGTGCCAGCAGTTACGGGCAGGGCAACTATGGCTACACCTTC. Amino acid sequence: CASSYGQGNYGYTF.

The rearrangement uses TRBV7-3 and TRBJ2-1; 8 bases are shared with TRBD2. With V trimmed by 0 bases and J by 6 bases, 4 bases remained unmatched. Per the germline V gene, CDR1 is SGHTA and CDR2 is FQGTGA. The CDR3 has 15 residues. CDR3 loop: CASSLTTSGVNEQFF. CDR3 DNA: TGTGCCAGCAGCTTAACTACTAGCGGAGTCAATGAGCAGTTCTTC.

This chain links TRBV27 with TRBJ1-6, with D tentatively TRBD1 (6 bases). Trimming stripped 6 bases from V and 6 bases from J, with 12 bases between. This CDR3 comprises 14 residues. Per the germline V gene, CDR1 is MNHEY and CDR2 is SMNVEV (reference sequence). CDR3 DNA sequence: TGTGCCAGCAGCCTCAGACAGGTTAATTCACCCCTCCACTTT. Residues: CASSLRQVNSPLHF.

The chain carries TRBV4-1 and TRBJ2-1; possibly TRBD2 for D (6 bases). The CDR3 contains 16 residues. In germline, CDR1 is MGHRA, CDR2 YSYEKL. Trimming left V 1 base short and J 6 bases short, with 16 bases between. The CDR3 here is CASSQGLALNLNEQFF. In nucleotides, the CDR3 is TGCGCCAGCAGCCAAGGGCTAGCGCTAAACCTCAATGAGCAGTTCTTC.

The genes are TRBV14 and TRBJ1-1; TRBD1 agrees at 8 bases. CDR3 size: 14 residues. The V gene's germline CDR1 is SGHDN and CDR2 FVKESK. Unmatched junction bases numbered 7, after V lost 3 bases and J lost 7 bases. The CDR3 region has the DNA TGTGCCAGCAGCCACTTGGACAGGGTGTTTGAAGCTTTCTTT. Translating gives CASSHLDRVFEAFF. The full variable domain, rest sourced from reference TRBV14 and TRBJ1-1, is EAGVTQFPSHSVIEKGQTVTLRCDPISGHDNLYWYRRVMGKEIKFLLHFVKESKQDESGMPNNRFLAERTGGTYSTLKVQPAELEDSGVYFCASSHLDRVFEAFFGQGTRLTVV.

The chain has TRBV5-8 and TRBJ2-1; weak D call: TRBD2 (5 bases). V lost 6 bases, J lost 2 bases, and 12 bases lay in between. The germline CDR1 and CDR2 sequences are SGHTS and YDEGEE. The length of the CDR3 is 14 residues. The CDR3: CASTGGGTYNEQFF. The CDR3 DNA reads as TGTGCCAGCACCGGAGGTGGTACCTACAATGAGCAGTTCTTC. The variable domain in full, completed from reference TRBV5-8 and TRBJ2-1, reads EAGVTQSPTHLIKTRGQQATLRCSPISGHTSVYWYQQALGLGLQFLLWYDEGEERNRGNFPPRFSGRQFPNYSSELNVNALELEDSALYLCASTGGGTYNEQFFGPGTRLTVL.

In DNA, the CDR3 is TGCGCCAGCAGCTTGTACGAGGGTTCAACTGAAGCTTTCTTT. This translates into CASSLYEGSTEAFF. This sequence joins TRBV5-1 and TRBJ1-1; D uncertain. Germline CDR1 reads SGHRS; CDR2 reads YFSETQ. V lost 1 base and J 5 bases, leaving 12 bases between the germline ends. The CDR3 has 14 amino acids.

The chain employs TRBV28 and TRBJ2-1; D is undetermined. CDR3 size: 14 residues. The germline V gene encodes CDR1 MDHEN and CDR2 SYDVKM. Trimming took 1 base from V and 7 from J, leaving 11 bases between them. The CDR3 DNA follows: TGTGCCAGCAGTTTATATAGCCCGCGGAATGAGCAGTTCTTC. Its translation: CASSLYSPRNEQFF.

The chain recombines TRBV6-1 with TRBJ2-3; weak D call: TRBD2 (6 bases). Germline loops: CDR1 MNHNS, CDR2 SASEGT. The CDR3 runs to 15 residues. Trimming stripped 7 bases from V and 1 base from J, with 15 bases between. The CDR3 here is CASTSVGGGTDTQYF. The CDR3 nucleotides read TGTGCCAGCACCTCAGTTGGCGGGGGCACAGATACGCAGTATTTT.

The chain links TRBV9 to TRBJ2-3; TRBD2 matches 7 bases. V dropped 0 bases and J dropped 3; count of bases not matched to a gene: 4. The V gene's germline CDR1 is SGDLS and CDR2 YYNGEE. The CDR3 length is 15 residues. CDR3: CASSVVPRETDTQYF. In nucleotides, the CDR3 is TGTGCCAGCAGCGTAGTACCGCGGGAGACAGATACGCAGTATTTT. The variable domain in full, completed from reference TRBV9 and TRBJ2-3, reads DSGVTQTPKHLITATGQRVTLRCSPRSGDLSVYWYQQSLDQGLQFLIQYYNGEERAKGNILERFSAQQFPDLHSELNLSSLELGDSALYFCASSVVPRETDTQYFGPGTRLTVL.

The chain combines TRBV30 with TRBJ1-1; 9 nucleotides line up with TRBD1. The CDR3 runs 14 residues. Trimming removed 2 bases from V and 5 bases from J; junction bases left unmatched: 6. Germline V gene sequence: CDR1 GTSNPN, CDR2 SVGIG (reference sequence). The CDR3 region is CAWSPGTGTTEAFF. CDR3 DNA sequence: TGTGCCTGGAGTCCCGGGACAGGGACAACTGAAGCTTTCTTT.

The chain carries TRBV9 and TRBJ2-7, with D maybe TRBD2 (7 bases). The V end lost 3 bases, the J end lost 4 bases, and 17 bases lay between the germline ends. The CDR3 loop spans 15 amino acids. The germline V gene has CDR1 SGDLS and CDR2 YYNGEE. CDR3 loop: CASSGPGGGRYEQYF. Written as DNA, the CDR3 is TGTGCCAGCAGCGGCCCTGGGGGGGGGCGATACGAGCAGTACTTC.

This clone was seen just once. V and J are TRBV5-4 and TRBJ2-5, with 8 bases fitting TRBD2. V lost 1 base and J lost 4; bases outside the gene matches: 9. The CDR3 is 16 residues long. The germline gives CDR1 SGHNT, CDR2 YYREEE (reference sequence). CDR3 protein: CASSLKPGGAGETQYF. The CDR3, as DNA: TGTGCCAGCAGCTTGAAACCCGGGGGGGCAGGAGAGACCCAGTACTTC.

The chain has TRBV6-6 and TRBJ1-1, with 7 bases aligning to TRBD1. This CDR3 region has 14 residues. V lost 5 bases, J lost 5 bases, and 8 bases stayed unmatched. Per the germline V gene, CDR1 is MNHNY and CDR2 is SVGAGI (reference sequence). CDR3 amino acids: CASSLQGQRTEAFF. In nucleotides, the CDR3 is TGTGCCAGCAGTCTGCAGGGACAGAGGACTGAAGCTTTCTTT.

This clone was counted only a few times. This sequence joins TRBV5-1 and TRBJ2-1; 8 bases align to TRBD2. Trimming cost V 5 bases and J 6 bases; bases outside gene matches: 16. The CDR3 is 17 residues long. The germline CDR1 and CDR2 sequences are SGHRS and YFSETQ. CDR3 protein: CASSYKSGTSFRNEQFF. CDR3 nucleotides: TGCGCCAGCAGTTATAAATCCGGGACTAGTTTCCGCAATGAGCAGTTCTTC.

This clone was seen only a few times. The chain employs TRBV19 and TRBJ1-1; D gene uncertain. Germline V gives CDR1 LNHDA, CDR2 SQIVND (reference sequence). V was cut by 4 bases and J by 4 bases, with 10 bases left in between. The CDR3 covers 13 residues. The CDR3 DNA follows: TGTGCCAGTAGTACCGACAAAACCACTGAAGCTTTCTTT. Amino acids: CASSTDKTTEAFF.

The chain joins TRBV15 to TRBJ2-3; D uncertain. The V and J ends lost 5 bases and 2 bases respectively, with 8 bases between them. CDR1 and CDR2 from the germline V gene are LNHNV and YYDKDF (reference sequence). This CDR3 has 13 amino acids. The CDR3: CATSVAVTDTQYF. In DNA, the CDR3 is TGTGCCACCAGCGTGGCGGTCACAGATACGCAGTATTTT.

The chain uses TRBV6-4 and TRBJ2-6; a weak D match, TRBD1 (5 bases). Germline lookup yields CDR1 MRHNA and CDR2 SNTAGT. Between the trimmed V and J ends, which lost 2 bases and 0 bases, there was a span of 5 bases. The CDR3 spans 15 residues. The CDR3 nucleotides read TGTGCCAGCAGTGACGGACACTCTGGGGCCAACGTCCTGACTTTC. It is translated as CASSDGHSGANVLTF.

This rearrangement joins TRBV9 to TRBJ2-7, with D perhaps TRBD2 (5 bases). Germline CDR1 reads SGDLS; CDR2 reads YYNGEE. V shed 4 bases and J shed 2 bases, with 13 bases lying between them. The CDR3 is 14 residues long. CDR3 region: CASSLRGSPYEQYF. The CDR3 DNA reads as TGTGCCAGCAGCTTAAGAGGGAGTCCCTACGAGCAGTACTTC.

V gene TRBV4-1 combines with J gene TRBJ1-6; 8 nucleotides match TRBD1. The length of the CDR3 is 16 residues. Trimming cost V 0 bases and J 15 bases; bases outside gene matches: 13. Germline CDR1 MGHRA, CDR2 YSYEKL. DNA of the CDR3: TGCGCCAGCAGCCAAGATTACGGGACAGGAGCATTGGGCCTCCACTTT. Translation: CASSQDYGTGALGLHF.

This chain uses TRBV6-5 with TRBJ1-2; 7 nucleotides match TRBD1. The CDR3 is made up of 12 amino acids. The V and J ends lost 7 bases and 4 bases, in that order; junction bases with no gene match: 3. Germline-derived CDR1 and CDR2 are MNHEY and SVGAGI. The CDR3 is CASNRDSYGYTF. The CDR3 DNA follows: TGTGCCAGCAACCGGGACAGCTATGGCTACACCTTC.

This chain connects TRBV27 to TRBJ1-6; 8 positions match TRBD1. This CDR3 contains 18 residues. V shed 8 bases and J 2 bases; nucleotides not matched to a gene: 14. Germline V gene lookup returns CDR1 MNHEY and CDR2 SMNVEV (reference sequence). CDR3 protein: CASSKTYGQGPYNSPLHF. The CDR3 DNA reads as TGTGCCAGCTCGAAAACCTACGGACAGGGCCCCTATAATTCACCCCTCCACTTT.